This T cell receptor (beta chain) was obtained from a study of blood T cell repertoires in COVID-19. Per the study methods: The assay estimated nucleated cells by amplifying reference gene primers. Profiling relied on immunoSEQ multiplex PCR, and the TCRdb table lists in-frame clones only, not all of them. That table is the source of V, J and clone size, and D and trimming were worked out from the DNA. This sample carries some 150,000 clones, roughly 82% of them seen once, and the ten largest clones take less than 2.5%. This CDR3 comprises 13 residues. V shed 4 bases and J 7 bases; nucleotides not matched to a gene: 4. The V gene's germline CDR1 is KGHDR and CDR2 SFDVKD.

The sequenced material came from peripheral blood. The chain links TRBV24-1 to TRBJ2-3, with 7 bases aligning to TRBD1. This receptor was identified in an older man with acute or convalescent COVID-19. For the CDR3, the DNA is TGTGCCACCAGTGAAACAGGGGCAAATACGCAGTATTTT. This gives the protein CATSETGANTQYF.